This T cell receptor (beta chain) is from a study of CD8+CD57+ T cells in acquired aplastic anemia. Patients sequenced had flow cytometry evidence of CD8+CD57+ cell expansion. TCR beta VDJ and CDR3 profiles were obtained from a genomic DNA template. TCRdb re-called the reads through MiXCR, storing one row per CDR3 protein. This table holds some 120,000 distinct CDR3 sequences, 50% to 70% found once. The CDR3 length is 12 residues. Trimming removed 7 bases at V and 2 bases at J, with 8 bases between. Germline CDR1 is ENHRY and CDR2 is SYGVKD. The TCR originated in a human donor with aplastic anemia. The chain links TRBV10-3 to TRBJ1-2; D may be TRBD1 (5 bases). Sample: sorted CD4+, CD8+, or CD8+CD57+ T cells (not recorded which) from PBMCs. Here the CDR3 reads CAITGTNYGYTF. For the CDR3, the DNA is TGTGCCATCACCGGGACCAACTATGGCTACACCTTC.